A selection of T cell receptor beta chains follows, all from one sample in a study of T cells in Graves' hyperthyroidism and ophthalmopathy. TCRdb recomputed calls from the multiplex PCR reads with MiXCR, one row per CDR3 protein. The table includes about 610,000 distinct CDR3 sequences, more than 15% detected once. Sample: blood. The source is a woman aged 40-49 years with Graves' ophthalmopathy. CDR3s include the opening cysteine and the closing phenylalanine or tryptophan. Fields, in order: clone size, D gene, J gene, V gene, CDR3 DNA, CDR3 protein. The D gene is left open where the match is weak. Only some rows state a clone size, as once, few, many or a class for expanded clones.

many,TRBD2,TRBJ2-7,TRBV7-8,TGTGCCAGCAGCTTAACACCTAGCGGATCCTACGAGCAGTACTTC,CASSLTPSGSYEQYF
few,TRBD2,TRBJ2-1,TRBV20-1,TGCAGTGCAACCGAAAGCGGGACCAGCAATGAGCAGTTCTTC,CSATESGTSNEQFF
few,-,TRBJ2-3,TRBV20-1,TGCAGTGCTAGAGATACTAGCCACCACACAGATACGCAGTATTTT,CSARDTSHHTDTQYF
many,TRBD2,TRBJ2-5,TRBV6-1,TGTGCCAGCAGTTCACTCGGAGCGGGGGGCCCTAAGGCGACCCAGTACTTC,CASSSLGAGGPKATQYF
many,-,TRBJ2-1,TRBV12-3/TRBV12-4,TGTGCCAGCAGTTCGTCGGATGAGAGCTCCTACAATGAGCAGTTCTTC,CASSSSDESSYNEQFF
-,-,TRBJ1-5,TRBV6-1,TGTGCCAGCAGTGTTGAGGCGTGGAGCAATCAGCCCCAGCATTTT,CASSVEAWSNQPQHF
many,TRBD1,TRBJ1-6,TRBV3-1,TGTGCCAGCAGCCAAGACGGCACAGGGGGGAATTCCCCCCTCCACTTT,CASSQDGTGGNSPLHF
many,TRBD1,TRBJ2-5,TRBV20-1,TGCAGTGCCGATGCCCGGACAGGGTACGAGACCCAGTACTTC,CSADARTGYETQYF
-,TRBD2,TRBJ2-3,TRBV20-1,TGCAGTGCTAGCGGGGGGGCCATAGGTACGCAGTATTTT,CSASGGAIGTQYF
many,-,TRBJ2-6,TRBV7-8,TGTGCCAGCAGCTTAAGGAGGGGCGCTGGGGCCAACGTCCTGACTTTC,CASSLRRGAGANVLTF
-,-,TRBJ1-2,TRBV19,TGTGCCAGTAAACCGGGAACCACTCACTATGGCTACACCTTC,CASKPGTTHYGYTF
few,-,TRBJ2-2,TRBV29-1,TGCAGCGTTGCGGGGGAAGGGAGCACCGGGGAGCTGTTTTTT,CSVAGEGSTGELFF
-,-,TRBJ2-7,TRBV7-2,TGTGCCAGCAGCTTACAACCCCAGGTAGCCTACGAGCTGTACTTC,CASSLQPQVAYELYF
few,TRBD1,TRBJ2-1,TRBV19,TGTGCCAGTAGTGACAGGGAAAGTGGCTACAATGAGCAGTTCTTC,CASSDRESGYNEQFF
few,-,TRBJ2-1,TRBV7-3,TGTGCCAGCAGCTTAACGCAGACCTCACCAAAGCAGTTCTTC,CASSLTQTSPKQFF
-,TRBD1,TRBJ2-1,TRBV9,TGTGCCAGCAGCACCTCCAGGACAGGGTTGAGCTCCTACAATGAGCAGTTCTTC,CASSTSRTGLSSYNEQFF
many,TRBD2,TRBJ2-1,TRBV29-1,TGCAGCGTTGAAGATCTGGCGGGAGGAGGCAATGAGCAGTTCTTC,CSVEDLAGGGNEQFF